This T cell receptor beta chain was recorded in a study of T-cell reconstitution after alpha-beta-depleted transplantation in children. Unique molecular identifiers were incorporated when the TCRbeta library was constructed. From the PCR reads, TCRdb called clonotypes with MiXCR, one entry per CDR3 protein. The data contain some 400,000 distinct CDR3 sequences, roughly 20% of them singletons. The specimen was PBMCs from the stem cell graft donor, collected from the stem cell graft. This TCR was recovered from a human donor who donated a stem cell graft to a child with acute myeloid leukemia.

CDR3 protein: CSARVFSNQPQHF. DNA of the CDR3: TGCAGTGCTAGAGTCTTTTCCAATCAGCCCCAGCATTTT. This chain joins TRBV20-1 and TRBJ1-5; D not resolved. The germline gives CDR1 DFQATT, CDR2 SNEGSKA (reference sequence). V was cut by 1 base and J by 3 bases, with 7 bases left in between. CDR3 length: 13 residues.